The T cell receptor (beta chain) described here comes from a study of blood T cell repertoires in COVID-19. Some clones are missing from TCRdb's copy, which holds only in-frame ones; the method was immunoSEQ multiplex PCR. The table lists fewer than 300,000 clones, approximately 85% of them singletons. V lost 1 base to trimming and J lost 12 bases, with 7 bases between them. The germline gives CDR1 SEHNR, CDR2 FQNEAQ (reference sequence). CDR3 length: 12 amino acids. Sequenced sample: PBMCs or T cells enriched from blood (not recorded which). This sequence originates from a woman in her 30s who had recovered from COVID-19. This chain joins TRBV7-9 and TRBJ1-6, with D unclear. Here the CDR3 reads CASSLVGLPLHF. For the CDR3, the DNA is TGTGCCAGCAGCTTAGTTGGCTTACCCCTCCACTTT. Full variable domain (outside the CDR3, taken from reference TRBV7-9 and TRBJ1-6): DTGVSQNPRHKITKRGQNVTFRCDPISEHNRLYWYRQTLGQGPEFLTYFQNEAQLEKSRLLSDRFSAERPKGSFSTLEIQRTEQGDSAMYLCASSLVGLPLHFGNGTRLTVT.